These 27 T cell receptor beta chains came from one sample sequenced in a study of PD-1 blockade in classical Hodgkin lymphoma. The table came from immunoSEQ multiplex PCR; TCRdb's copy has only in-frame clones and leaves some out. Of tens of thousands of clones in the sample, roughly 78% were seen once. Time point noted: cycle 4 day 1 (C4D1), after 6 weeks of nivolumab. The patients all showed relapse after autologous stem cell transplantation, while their brentuximab vedotin exposure varied. This specimen consisted of peripheral blood mononuclear cells (PBMCs), obtained before the fourth cycle of nivolumab. Every receptor here comes from a human donor with classical Hodgkin lymphoma.

The V call is TRBV28, the J call TRBJ2-1; TRBD2 is a possible D gene (7 bases). The CDR3 contains 15 residues. The germline V gene has CDR1 MDHEN and CDR2 SYDVKM. Trimming cost V 5 bases and J 6 bases, with 17 bases left between them. The CDR3 nucleotides read TGTGCCAGCAGTCCTCCCCCCCGGGGGGCCAATGAGCAGTTCTTC. Its protein product is CASSPPPRGANEQFF.

The chain joins TRBV7-2 to TRBJ2-2; perhaps D is TRBD1 or TRBD2 (5 bases each). The germline CDR1 and CDR2 sequences are SGHTA and FQGNSA. Trimming removed 5 bases at V and 4 bases at J, with 11 bases between. The CDR3 spans 14 residues. The DNA for the CDR3 is TGTGCCAGCAGCGCGGCCGGGACCACCGGGGAGCTGTTTTTT. Residues: CASSAAGTTGELFF.

V gene TRBV5-1 combines with J gene TRBJ2-7; D is possibly TRBD1 (5 bases). Germline CDR1 SGHRS, CDR2 YFSETQ. The V end lost 4 bases, the J end lost 0 bases, and 11 bases lay between the germline ends. CDR3 length: 14 amino acids. CDR3 nucleotide sequence: TGCGCCAGCAGCCAAAGGGGCGACTCCTACGAGCAGTACTTC. Encoded protein: CASSQRGDSYEQYF.

CDR3 loop: CASSPGQGRERNNEQFF. The CDR3 coding sequence is TGTGCCAGTAGTCCGGGACAGGGAAGAGAACGGAACAATGAGCAGTTCTTC. The chain carries TRBV19 and TRBJ2-1; 9 bases are a match to TRBD1. The CDR3 covers 17 residues. V lost 5 bases to trimming and J lost 5 bases; unmatched junction nucleotides: 13. Germline V gene lookup returns CDR1 LNHDA and CDR2 SQIVND (reference sequence).

This clone was recorded only once. V usage is TRBV18 and J usage is TRBJ2-7, with TRBD1 matching over 11 bases. Germline CDR1 KGHSH, CDR2 LQKENI. V shed 4 bases, J shed 2 bases, and the junction held 7 bases outside the gene matches. The CDR3 runs 16 residues. The DNA for the CDR3 is TGTGCCAGCTCACAGGGGACAGGGGGGGTAACCTACGAGCAGTACTTC. Protein: CASSQGTGGVTYEQYF.

The V gene is TRBV28, the J gene TRBJ1-1; D is ambiguous. Germline CDR1 MDHEN, CDR2 SYDVKM. The germline V and J ends were trimmed by 6 bases and 0 bases, with 11 bases remaining between them. This CDR3 is built from 14 residues. The CDR3 DNA reads TGTGCCAGCAGCCACCCAACACTGAACACTGAAGCTTTCTTT. Its translation is CASSHPTLNTEAFF.

This chain uses TRBV9 with TRBJ2-3, with 9 bases lining up with TRBD1. CDR3 length: 15 amino acids. Per germline, CDR1 SGDLS and CDR2 YYNGEE. Unmatched junction bases numbered 3, after V lost 3 bases and J lost 1 base. In nucleotides, the CDR3 is TGTGCCAGCAGCGACAGGGGGCTAGGCACAGATACGCAGTATTTT. Encoded protein: CASSDRGLGTDTQYF.

V is TRBV5-5 and J is TRBJ2-5, with D maybe TRBD2 (5 bases). The length of the CDR3 is 17 residues. With 0 bases removed from V and 7 bases from J, the gap between germline ends came to 22 bases. Germline CDR1 and CDR2: SGHKS and YYEKEE (reference sequence). This CDR3 is CASSLAVGLQYTGTQYF. The CDR3 DNA reads as TGTGCCAGCAGCTTGGCGGTAGGACTGCAGTACACCGGGACCCAGTACTTC.

This chain uses TRBV5-1 with TRBJ2-1; 8 bases align to TRBD1. CDR1 and CDR2 from the germline V gene are SGHRS and YFSETQ. The V gene end was trimmed by 3 bases and the J gene end by 8 bases; junction bases not matched to a gene: 7. The CDR3 is 14 amino acids. The CDR3 loop is CASSSWTGNDEQFF. For the CDR3, the DNA is TGCGCCAGCAGCTCCTGGACAGGGAATGATGAGCAGTTCTTC.

V gene TRBV7-8 combines with J gene TRBJ2-3, with D unresolved. CDR1 is SGHVS, CDR2 FQNEAQ, per germline. The CDR3 runs to 14 residues. V lost 1 base and J 2 bases, leaving 7 bases between the germline ends. DNA for the CDR3: TGTGCCAGCAGCTTAGTTTATGCCACAGATACGCAGTATTTT. It translates to CASSLVYATDTQYF.

This chain connects TRBV7-9 to TRBJ1-5; D may be TRBD1 (6 bases). Germline CDR1 is SEHNR and CDR2 is FQNEAQ (reference sequence). This CDR3 has 17 amino acids. Trimming removed 2 bases from V and 2 bases from J, with 16 bases in between. In DNA form, the CDR3 reads TGTGCCAGCAGCTTAACCGACAGGCTTTATGGCAATCAGCCCCAGCATTTT. Residues: CASSLTDRLYGNQPQHF.

The genes are TRBV10-3 and TRBJ2-7; 9 positions agree with TRBD1. Trimming removed 6 bases from V and 4 bases from J; junction bases left unmatched: 7. Germline-derived CDR1 and CDR2 are ENHRY and SYGVKD. The CDR3 length is 14 residues. In DNA, the CDR3 is TGTGCCATCAGACCCACAGGGGGCGAATACGAGCAGTACTTC. Translated: CAIRPTGGEYEQYF.

To note about this clone: The junction does not match germline at one end; this may be a read error. The same CDR3 also results from other DNA sequences found in this sample. The chain uses TRBV9 and TRBJ2-2, with a possible D match to TRBD2 (5 bases). The CDR3 is 15 residues long. CDR1 is SGDLS and CDR2 is YYNGEE in the germline V gene. CDR3 amino acids: CASSVGGTNTGELFF. CDR3 in DNA: TGTGCCAGTAGCGTAGGAGGCACCAACACCGGGGAGCTGTTTTTT.

The chain couples TRBV15 to TRBJ2-5; no firm D call. Looked up from germline, CDR1 is LNHNV and CDR2 is YYDKDF (reference sequence). There are 13 residues in the CDR3. The V end was cut by 0 bases, the J end by 1 base, with 3 bases between. CDR3 nucleotides: TGTGCCACCAGCAGAGATCGCCAAGAGACCCAGTACTTC. It yields the protein CATSRDRQETQYF.

This chain uses TRBV29-1 with TRBJ1-2, with a weak D call TRBD1 (5 bases). CDR3 size: 12 residues. Germline-derived CDR1 and CDR2 are SQVTM and ANQGSEA. The V gene lost 7 bases and the J gene lost 8 bases, with 17 bases spanning the gap. CDR3 sequence (DNA): TGCAGCGCCGGGGACCAAATCGTGGGCTACACCTTC. This translates into CSAGDQIVGYTF.

The chain links TRBV18 to TRBJ1-4; D ambiguous. With 1 base removed from V and 2 bases from J, the gap between germline ends came to 8 bases. The CDR3 is made up of 15 amino acids. The germline V gene has CDR1 KGHSH and CDR2 LQKENI. The CDR3 protein is CASSPQGGTNEKLFF. CDR3 nucleotides: TGTGCCAGCTCACCACAGGGCGGTACTAATGAAAAACTGTTTTTT.

For this clone: Other DNA sequences in the same sample also yield this CDR3. The chain uses TRBV6-5 and TRBJ1-1; possible D gene TRBD1, 5 bases. The germline V and J ends were trimmed by 2 bases and 3 bases, with 13 bases remaining between them. The CDR3 is 15 amino acids. Germline V gene sequence: CDR1 MNHEY, CDR2 SVGAGI. The CDR3 nucleotides read TGTGCCAGCAGTTACAGTCGGACATCCGACACTGAAGCTTTCTTT. It yields the protein CASSYSRTSDTEAFF.

The rearrangement links TRBV7-8 to TRBJ2-5; D remains ambiguous. The CDR3 loop spans 14 amino acids. Germline-derived CDR1 and CDR2 are SGHVS and FQNEAQ. V was shortened by 5 bases and J by 0 bases, with 10 bases between the two germline ends. The CDR3 loop is CASSLGIDQETQYF. For the CDR3, the DNA is TGTGCCAGCAGCCTTGGCATAGACCAAGAGACCCAGTACTTC.

This clone was found once. The V gene is TRBV29-1, the J gene TRBJ2-7; D is possibly TRBD1 (5 bases). The V and J ends lost 0 bases and 9 bases respectively, with 15 bases between them. The germline V gene has CDR1 SQVTM and CDR2 ANQGSEA. There are 13 residues in the CDR3. This CDR3 is CSVEEDTGSGQYF. In DNA form, the CDR3 reads TGCAGCGTTGAAGAGGACACCGGCTCAGGGCAGTACTTC.

The chain is built from TRBV10-3 and TRBJ1-1; the D gene is possibly TRBD1 (5 bases). The CDR3 is 13 amino acids. Between the trimmed V and J ends, which lost 7 bases and 1 base, there was a span of 10 bases. Germline CDR1 and CDR2: ENHRY and SYGVKD. CDR3 loop: CAIMGTANTEAFF. The DNA for the CDR3 is TGTGCCATCATGGGGACTGCGAACACTGAAGCTTTCTTT.

The CDR3 region is CAQGGSYEQYF. CDR3 nucleotide sequence: TGTGCCCAAGGGGGGAGCTACGAGCAGTACTTC. The chain uses TRBV2 and TRBJ2-5; D possibly uses TRBD1 or TRBD2 (6 bases each). The end of the DNA fits TRBJ2-7 better, so the J call may be wrong. Germline V gene data show CDR1 as SNHLY and CDR2 as FYNNEI. This CDR3 is 11 amino acids long.

J is TRBJ1-3 and V is TRBV7-3; D remains unclear. The V and J ends lost 5 bases and 2 bases respectively, with 7 bases between them. Germline V lookup: CDR1 SGHTA, CDR2 FQGTGA. The CDR3 length is 13 residues. CDR3 sequence (DNA): TGTGCCAGCAGCGAGGGCCCTGGAAACACCATATATTTT. Translating gives CASSEGPGNTIYF.

In its sample, this clone was seen once. The chain links TRBV6-6 to TRBJ1-2; no definite D call. V lost 3 bases to trimming and J lost 7 bases, with 12 bases between them. The CDR3 contains 13 residues. The germline V gene encodes CDR1 MNHNY and CDR2 SVGAGI (reference sequence). The CDR3 DNA reads as TGTGCCAGCAGTTATGGGGAGAGGTCTGGCTACACCTTC. This translates into CASSYGERSGYTF.

This clone was picked up one time. The chain couples TRBV11-1 to TRBJ1-2; tentatively, D is TRBD1 (6 bases). Germline CDR1 reads SGHAT; CDR2 reads FQDESV (reference sequence). The CDR3 is 14 amino acids. V was cut by 2 bases and J by 4 bases, with 11 bases left in between. In nucleotides, the CDR3 is TGTGCCAGCAGCTTAAACAGGGAGAGCTATGGCTACACCTTC. It encodes CASSLNRESYGYTF.

The chain is built from TRBV4-3 and TRBJ1-1; 8 nucleotides agree with TRBD1. V was pared by 3 bases and J by 3 bases, with 0 bases of the junction left unmatched. Germline V gene sequence: CDR1 LGHNA, CDR2 YSLEER. CDR3 length: 13 residues. CDR3: CASSQDRDTEAFF. In DNA, the CDR3 is TGCGCCAGCAGCCAGGACAGGGACACTGAAGCTTTCTTT.

V usage is TRBV6-5 and J usage is TRBJ1-3; D is undetermined. The V and J ends lost 4 bases and 4 bases respectively, with 11 bases between them. The CDR3 runs 14 residues. The germline gives CDR1 MNHEY, CDR2 SVGAGI. This CDR3 is CASSFNQQGNTIYF. DNA of the CDR3: TGTGCCAGCAGTTTTAATCAACAGGGAAACACCATATATTTT.

The V gene is TRBV7-2, the J gene TRBJ2-7; D unresolved. There are 14 residues in the CDR3. The V end lost 5 bases, the J end lost 0 bases, and 11 bases lay between the germline ends. Germline loops: CDR1 SGHTA, CDR2 FQGNSA. The CDR3 protein is CASSLSRASYEQYF. CDR3 bases: TGTGCCAGCAGCCTATCACGGGCCTCCTACGAGCAGTACTTC.